A single sample gave rise to the 8 T cell receptor beta chains below, sequenced in a study of blood T cell repertoires in COVID-19. Sequencing was performed with immunoSEQ multiplex PCR; in TCRdb, only in-frame clones are kept and a portion is missing. The top ten clones hold about a sixth of a sample with tens of thousands of clones, around 87% of them seen once. Specimen: peripheral blood. Source of these receptors: a human donor in a cohort sampled during active COVID-19.

The rearrangement uses TRBV7-9 and TRBJ2-4; D is uncertain. The CDR3 has 16 residues. Looked up from germline, CDR1 is SEHNR and CDR2 is FQNEAQ (reference sequence). V lost 5 bases, J lost 4 bases, and 18 bases lay in between. The CDR3 reads CASSPTAGRRKNIQYF. CDR3 bases: TGTGCCAGCAGCCCTACGGCAGGCCGAAGAAAAAACATTCAGTACTTC.

The V gene is TRBV10-3, the J gene TRBJ1-2; D remains unclear. Germline V gene data show CDR1 as ENHRY and CDR2 as SYGVKD. V was clipped by 0 bases and J by 4 bases, with 9 bases between them. There are 14 residues in the CDR3. CDR3 in amino acids: CAISESTDLYGYTF. The CDR3 DNA reads TGTGCCATCAGTGAGTCAACAGATCTCTATGGCTACACCTTC.

This sequence joins TRBV18 and TRBJ1-2; no clear D gene. The ends were cut back, 2 bases at V and 3 bases at J, with 7 bases in the middle. The germline V gene has CDR1 KGHSH and CDR2 LQKENI. This CDR3 is 13 amino acids long. As DNA, the CDR3 is TGTGCCAGCTCACCAAACCGGGACTATGGCTACACCTTC. Translation gives CASSPNRDYGYTF.

The V and J genes are TRBV7-9 and TRBJ2-5; D perhaps matches TRBD1 (5 bases). The CDR3 is 17 amino acids. Germline V gene data show CDR1 as SEHNR and CDR2 as FQNEAQ (reference sequence). V was pared by 2 bases and J by 2 bases, with 18 bases between. For the CDR3, the DNA is TGTGCCAGCAGCTTATCGATCCCTGGACAACCACAAGAGACCCAGTACTTC. Its protein is CASSLSIPGQPQETQYF.

The chain combines TRBV10-3 with TRBJ2-3; no firm D call. This CDR3 contains 14 residues. Between the trimmed V and J ends, which lost 6 bases and 2 bases, there was a span of 12 bases. Germline values: CDR1 ENHRY, CDR2 SYGVKD. The CDR3 region has the DNA TGTGCCATCAGGGCTGGCGGCTCCACAGATACGCAGTATTTT. It translates to CAIRAGGSTDTQYF.

The chain joins TRBV3-1 (or the pseudogene TRBV3-2) to TRBJ2-7, with 10 nucleotides matching TRBD2. Looked up from germline, CDR1 is LGHDT and CDR2 is YNNKEL (reference sequence). The V segment lost 4 bases and the J segment 3 bases; nucleotides outside the gene matches: 9. CDR3 size: 16 residues. CDR3 bases: TGTGCCAGCAGCCCGCCCCCGGGACTAGCGATCTACGAGCAGTACTTC. Amino acids: CASSPPPGLAIYEQYF.

This clone has only one observation. The V call is TRBV5-6, the J call TRBJ1-3; perhaps TRBD1 as D (6 bases). Germline-derived CDR1 and CDR2 are SGHDT and YYEEEE. The V end was cut by 4 bases, the J end by 4 bases, with 12 bases between. The CDR3 loop spans 14 amino acids. CDR3 in amino acids: CASSRPDRGNTIYF. CDR3 DNA: TGTGCCAGCAGCCGCCCAGACAGGGGAAACACCATATATTTT.

V is TRBV19 and J is TRBJ1-2; perhaps TRBD1 as D (5 bases). CDR1 and CDR2 (germline): LNHDA, SQIVND (reference sequence). There are 12 residues in the CDR3. Between the trimmed V and J ends, which lost 7 bases and 2 bases, there was a span of 8 bases. CDR3 residues: CASKEGNYGYTF. CDR3 in DNA: TGTGCCAGTAAGGAGGGGAACTATGGCTACACCTTC. The full variable domain, rest sourced from reference TRBV19 and TRBJ1-2, is DGGITQSPKYLFRKEGQNVTLSCEQNLNHDAMYWYRQDPGQGLRLIYYSQIVNDFQKGDIAEGYSVSREKKESFPLTVTSAQKNPTAFYLCASKEGNYGYTFGSGTRLTVV.